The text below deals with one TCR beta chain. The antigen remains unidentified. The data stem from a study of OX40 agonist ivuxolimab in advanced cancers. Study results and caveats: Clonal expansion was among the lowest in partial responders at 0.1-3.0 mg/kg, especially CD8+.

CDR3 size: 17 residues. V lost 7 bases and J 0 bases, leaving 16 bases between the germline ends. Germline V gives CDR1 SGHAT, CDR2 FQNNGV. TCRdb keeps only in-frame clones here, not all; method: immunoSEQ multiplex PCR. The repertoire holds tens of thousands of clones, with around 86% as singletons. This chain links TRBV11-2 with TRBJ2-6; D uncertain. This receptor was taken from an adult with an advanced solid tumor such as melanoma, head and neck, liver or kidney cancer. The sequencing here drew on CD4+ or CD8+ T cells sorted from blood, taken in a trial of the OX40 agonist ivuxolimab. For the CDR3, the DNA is TGTGCCAGCACCCCCCGGACCTACAACTCTGGGGCCAACGTCCTGACTTTC. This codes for CASTPRTYNSGANVLTF.